This note documents a single T cell receptor (beta chain) sequence. Germline assignment: CDR1 SGHDT and CDR2 YYEEEE. V gave up 1 base and J gave up 7 bases, with 6 bases separating them. The CDR3 consists of 12 residues. Individual cDNA molecules carried attached unique molecular identifiers. TCRdb reanalysed the 5' RACE reads using MiXCR and keeps one entry per CDR3 protein. The sample holds over 100,000 distinct CDR3 sequences, less than 15% seen once. The record originates from a study of early T cells in non-severe SARS-CoV-2 infection. The specimen sequenced was whole blood. The genes are TRBV5-6 and TRBJ2-4; the D is unclear. The clonotype originates from an adult who was a healthcare worker with PCR-confirmed SARS-CoV-2 infection or an uninfected control (not recorded which). CDR3 in amino acids: CASSLRFNIQYF. The CDR3 region has the DNA TGTGCCAGCAGCTTGAGGTTCAACATTCAGTACTTC.